A selection of T cell receptor beta chains follows, all from one sample in a study of beta chain features in type 1 diabetes. Data came from immunoSEQ multiplex PCR; TCRdb stores just in-frame clones and leaves some out. The data hold 970,000 or so clones, with about a sixth observed a single time. Sequenced input: naive CD4+ T cells from blood. All receptors come from a woman aged 18-29 years in good health. Each CDR3 is given with its conserved first and last residue. The order of the fields is CDR3 DNA, CDR3 protein, clone size, J gene, V gene, D gene. A D gene is named only where the DNA matches it firmly. Size tells how often a clone was seen (once, few, many) or the class of an expanded clone, and some rows leave it out.

DNA: TGTGCCAGCAGCTTTCGGGGCATTAAAACAAACTCTGGGGCCAACGTCCTGACTTTC
CDR3: CASSFRGIKTNSGANVLTF
size: few
J: TRBJ2-6
V: TRBV5-6
D: .

DNA: TGTGCCAGCAGTAGCGGGAGTCTCCCCTACGAGCAGTACTTC
CDR3: CASSSGSLPYEQYF
size: few
J: TRBJ2-7
V: TRBV28
D: TRBD2

DNA: TGTGCCAGCAGCCAAGAAATGGGAGCGGGAGAATCAGATACGCAGTATTTT
CDR3: CASSQEMGAGESDTQYF
size: .
J: TRBJ2-3
V: TRBV4-2
D: TRBD2

DNA: TGTGCCAGCAGCTTGGACGCGACTAAGCAGTACTTC
CDR3: CASSLDATKQYF
size: few
J: TRBJ2-7
V: TRBV5-4
D: .

DNA: TGTGCCAGCAGCTCGCCGACAGTTAACACAGATACGCAGTATTTT
CDR3: CASSSPTVNTDTQYF
size: .
J: TRBJ2-3
V: TRBV7-2
D: .

DNA: TGTGCCAGCAGCCGCTCCGGGACTCCGTACGAGCAGTACTTC
CDR3: CASSRSGTPYEQYF
size: few
J: TRBJ2-7
V: TRBV7-9
D: .

DNA: TGCAGCGTCAGACTAGGCCAAGAGACCCAGTACTTC
CDR3: CSVRLGQETQYF
size: .
J: TRBJ2-5
V: TRBV29-1
D: .

DNA: TGTGCCAGCAGCCAAGTACCTAGCGGGAGGTTGGTTGAGACCCAGTACTTC
CDR3: CASSQVPSGRLVETQYF
size: .
J: TRBJ2-5
V: TRBV4-2
D: TRBD2

DNA: TGTGCCACCAGCAGGAACCTGGGACAGGGCGTCGCTGGCGAGCAGTACTTC
CDR3: CATSRNLGQGVAGEQYF
size: few
J: TRBJ2-7
V: TRBV15
D: TRBD1

DNA: TGTGCCAGCATGGCCAGGGAGGCCGGGGAGCTGTTTTTT
CDR3: CASMAREAGELFF
size: few
J: TRBJ2-2
V: TRBV6-1
D: .

DNA: TGTGCCAGCAGCGGAAGACAGGGAACCTACGAGCAGTACTTC
CDR3: CASSGRQGTYEQYF
size: .
J: TRBJ2-7
V: TRBV11-1
D: TRBD1

DNA: TGTGCCAGCAGCGGACTGGACCCATTCGAGCAGTACTTC
CDR3: CASSGLDPFEQYF
size: few
J: TRBJ2-7
V: TRBV7-2
D: .

DNA: TGTGCCAGCACAGGCGGACTAGCGGGAGACGAGCAGTACTTC
CDR3: CASTGGLAGDEQYF
size: few
J: TRBJ2-7
V: TRBV10-3
D: TRBD2

DNA: TGCGCCAGCAGCTTGCTGGGCGGGTTCTCCTACAATGAGCAGTTCTTC
CDR3: CASSLLGGFSYNEQFF
size: .
J: TRBJ2-1
V: TRBV5-1
D: .

DNA: TGTGCCAGCAGCTTAGGGAGCATAGTCAGAGCAGATACGCAGTATTTT
CDR3: CASSLGSIVRADTQYF
size: .
J: TRBJ2-3
V: TRBV11-3
D: .

DNA: TGTGCCAGCAGCGGGCTGGGACAGGGAGAGACCCAGTACTTC
CDR3: CASSGLGQGETQYF
size: few
J: TRBJ2-5
V: TRBV9
D: TRBD1

DNA: TGTGCCAGCAGCCGACAGCGCGGCCAAGAGACCCAGTACTTC
CDR3: CASSRQRGQETQYF
size: .
J: TRBJ2-5
V: TRBV7-2
D: .

DNA: TGCAGCGCGTTAGCTGGTACCTACAATGAGCAGTTCTTC
CDR3: CSALAGTYNEQFF
size: .
J: TRBJ2-1
V: TRBV29-1
D: .

DNA: TGTGCCAGCAGCTTATCTAGCGGGAGTCTGGCAGATACGCAGTATTTT
CDR3: CASSLSSGSLADTQYF
size: few
J: TRBJ2-3
V: TRBV7-6
D: TRBD2

DNA: TGTGCCACCAGCTCCCCAGACCGTAACTATGGCTACACCTTC
CDR3: CATSSPDRNYGYTF
size: .
J: TRBJ1-2
V: TRBV15
D: .

DNA: TGTGCCAGCAGCTTAGCCCGGCTGCCGGTTGTACCTAATGAAAAACTGTTTTTT
CDR3: CASSLARLPVVPNEKLFF
size: few
J: TRBJ1-4
V: TRBV7-8
D: .

DNA: TGTGCCAGCAGCTTGGGGGGGGGCCAAGAGACCCAGTACTTC
CDR3: CASSLGGGQETQYF
size: few
J: TRBJ2-5
V: TRBV5-4
D: TRBD2

DNA: TGTGCCAGCAGCTTAGGAGGGGGCTCCTACAATGAGCAGTTCTTC
CDR3: CASSLGGGSYNEQFF
size: few
J: TRBJ2-1
V: TRBV7-9
D: .

DNA: TGTGCCAGCGGGACACTGAACACCGGGGAGCTGTTTTTT
CDR3: CASGTLNTGELFF
size: few
J: TRBJ2-2
V: TRBV28
D: .

DNA: TGCACCAGCAGCCAAGGCCTGTACCAAGAGACCCAGTACTTC
CDR3: CTSSQGLYQETQYF
size: .
J: TRBJ2-5
V: TRBV1
D: .

DNA: TGTGCCAGCAGCCCAACCGGGACAGGGGTCCACGAGCAGTACTTC
CDR3: CASSPTGTGVHEQYF
size: .
J: TRBJ2-7
V: TRBV6-5
D: TRBD1

DNA: TGCGCCAGCAGCCAGGAAACCCCGGGACAAAGGAATGAGCAGTTCTTC
CDR3: CASSQETPGQRNEQFF
size: .
J: TRBJ2-1
V: TRBV4-1
D: .

DNA: TGTGCCACCAGCAGAGCGGGACGAGGAAGTCAGCCCCAGCATTTT
CDR3: CATSRAGRGSQPQHF
size: few
J: TRBJ1-5
V: TRBV15
D: .

DNA: TGTGCCAACACGGACTGGGTGAACACTGAAGCTTTCTTT
CDR3: CANTDWVNTEAFF
size: .
J: TRBJ1-1
V: TRBV7-9
D: .

DNA: TGTGCCAGCAGGGAGACAGGTGACAATCAGCCCCAGCATTTT
CDR3: CASRETGDNQPQHF
size: few
J: TRBJ1-5
V: TRBV2
D: .

DNA: TGTGCCAGCAGCTTGGGCCCTGGGGATGAGACCCAGTACTTC
CDR3: CASSLGPGDETQYF
size: .
J: TRBJ2-5
V: TRBV5-6
D: .

DNA: TGTGCCAGCAGCCAAGATAGTAACTATGGCTACACCTTC
CDR3: CASSQDSNYGYTF
size: few
J: TRBJ1-2
V: TRBV4-2
D: .

DNA: TGTGCCAGCAGCTTATTACGGGAGGGCCGCCACGAGCAGTACTTC
CDR3: CASSLLREGRHEQYF
size: few
J: TRBJ2-7
V: TRBV7-9
D: TRBD2

DNA: TGTGCCAGCAGTCCAATAAGCTCTGGGGCCAACGTCCTGACTTTC
CDR3: CASSPISSGANVLTF
size: .
J: TRBJ2-6
V: TRBV27
D: .

DNA: TGTGCCAGCAGGCGAGACCCAAATCTGGGGAATGAGCAGTTCTTC
CDR3: CASRRDPNLGNEQFF
size: few
J: TRBJ2-1
V: TRBV6-6
D: .

DNA: TGTGCCAGCAGTGACCGACTAGGGGACTACGAGCAGTACTTC
CDR3: CASSDRLGDYEQYF
size: few
J: TRBJ2-7
V: TRBV6-1
D: .

DNA: TGTGCCAGTGGAACAGGGGCCACCCAGTTCGGGGATACGCAGTATTTT
CDR3: CASGTGATQFGDTQYF
size: .
J: TRBJ2-3
V: TRBV28
D: TRBD1

DNA: TGTGCCAGCAGCTTAGGGAACCACCAAGAGACCCAGTACTTC
CDR3: CASSLGNHQETQYF
size: .
J: TRBJ2-5
V: TRBV11-2
D: .

DNA: TGCGCCAGCAGCTTGGAAGGGGTCACTGAAGCTTTCTTT
CDR3: CASSLEGVTEAFF
size: .
J: TRBJ1-1
V: TRBV5-1
D: .

DNA: TGTGCCAGCAGCCGTAGAACCTACGAGCAGTACTTC
CDR3: CASSRRTYEQYF
size: .
J: TRBJ2-7
V: TRBV5-6
D: .

DNA: TGTGCCAGCAGACTTCAGGGTGTCGGGGAGCTGTTTTTT
CDR3: CASRLQGVGELFF
size: .
J: TRBJ2-2
V: TRBV28
D: .

DNA: TGTGCCGCTGGAGACGGCACAGATACGCAGTATTTT
CDR3: CAAGDGTDTQYF
size: few
J: TRBJ2-3
V: TRBV7-9
D: .

DNA: TGTGCCAGCAGTCCAAATTGGCTCTACGAGCAGTACTTC
CDR3: CASSPNWLYEQYF
size: .
J: TRBJ2-7
V: TRBV28
D: .

DNA: TGCAGCGTCGGATTACAGGGGGCCTACGAGCAGTACTTC
CDR3: CSVGLQGAYEQYF
size: few
J: TRBJ2-7
V: TRBV29-1
D: TRBD1

DNA: TGTGCCAGCAGTTACTCCCTAGCCTACGAGCAGTACTTC
CDR3: CASSYSLAYEQYF
size: .
J: TRBJ2-7
V: TRBV6-5
D: .

DNA: TGTGCCAGCAGCCAAGGGCTAGCGGCCCTCTACAATGAGCAGTTCTTC
CDR3: CASSQGLAALYNEQFF
size: few
J: TRBJ2-1
V: TRBV4-2
D: TRBD2

DNA: TGTGCCAGCAGCGCTCGGGGAAATCAGCCCCAGCATTTT
CDR3: CASSARGNQPQHF
size: few
J: TRBJ1-5
V: TRBV11-2
D: .

DNA: TGTGCCACCAGCAGAGCAGCAGATTCGGCTCATATTGGCTACACCTTC
CDR3: CATSRAADSAHIGYTF
size: .
J: TRBJ1-2
V: TRBV15
D: .

DNA: TGTGCCAGCAGCTCTACCGGGAGGGCCGCAGATACGCAGTATTTT
CDR3: CASSSTGRAADTQYF
size: once
J: TRBJ2-3
V: TRBV6-5
D: TRBD2

DNA: TGTGCCAGCTCACCATGGCCGCACTCTGGGGCCAACGTCCTGACTTTC
CDR3: CASSPWPHSGANVLTF
size: .
J: TRBJ2-6
V: TRBV18
D: .

DNA: TGTGCCAGCAGCCAAGATGGGACCGCCACCTACGAGCAGTACTTC
CDR3: CASSQDGTATYEQYF
size: .
J: TRBJ2-7
V: TRBV4-2
D: .

DNA: TGTGCCATCAGTGAGGGGTTGACAGGGGGCACAGATACGCAGTATTTT
CDR3: CAISEGLTGGTDTQYF
size: .
J: TRBJ2-3
V: TRBV10-3
D: TRBD1

DNA: TGTGCCAGCAGCTTTAGGAATTCCTATACAGATACGCAGTATTTT
CDR3: CASSFRNSYTDTQYF
size: .
J: TRBJ2-3
V: TRBV5-4
D: .

DNA: TGTGCCAGCAGTTACGCAGGCGGGAGCATCTACGAGCAGTACTTC
CDR3: CASSYAGGSIYEQYF
size: few
J: TRBJ2-7
V: TRBV6-6
D: TRBD2

DNA: TGTGCCAGCAGCGTAGCAGGGTACTCTGGAAACACCATATATTTT
CDR3: CASSVAGYSGNTIYF
size: few
J: TRBJ1-3
V: TRBV9
D: .

DNA: TGTGCCGCGGGGCGGAGGCCACAAGAGACCCAGTACTTC
CDR3: CAAGRRPQETQYF
size: .
J: TRBJ2-5
V: TRBV2
D: .

DNA: TGTGCCAGCAGCGATGGGACTAGCGGGGGAGGCTCCTACGAGCAGTACTTC
CDR3: CASSDGTSGGGSYEQYF
size: few
J: TRBJ2-7
V: TRBV9
D: TRBD2

DNA: TGTGCCAGCACGGGCTACGGTGAAAAACTGTTTTTT
CDR3: CASTGYGEKLFF
size: .
J: TRBJ1-4
V: TRBV28
D: .

DNA: TGTGCCAGCACTCCGCGGGAGTGGGGCGAGCAGTACTTC
CDR3: CASTPREWGEQYF
size: few
J: TRBJ2-7
V: TRBV2
D: TRBD2